This T cell receptor beta chain was identified in a study of blood T cell repertoires in COVID-19. Across the study: Spain, Italy and the United States supplied samples that represented acute and convalescent COVID-19. Sources were T cells, B-cell-depleted T cells, or PBMCs; the material itself was cDNA or gDNA.

Original processing methods: It was from reference gene primer amplification that nucleated cell counts were estimated. This table comes from immunoSEQ multiplex PCR, and its TCRdb copy is limited to in-frame clones, with some not included. V and J calls and clone size are copied from that table; D and trimming were computed from the DNA. The sample has around 84,000 clones, about 80% seen once. V lost 1 base, J lost 1 base, and 0 bases stayed unmatched. In germline, CDR1 is SGHTA, CDR2 FQGNSA. CDR3 length equals 17 residues. The chain links TRBV7-2 to TRBJ2-3, with TRBD2 identical over 15 bases. What was sequenced was peripheral blood. This TCR was recovered from a man aged 45-65 years with active or convalescent COVID-19. In DNA, the CDR3 is TGTGCCAGCAGCTTAGGGACTAGCGGGGGGGGCACAGATACGCAGTATTTT. It codes for CASSLGTSGGGTDTQYF.